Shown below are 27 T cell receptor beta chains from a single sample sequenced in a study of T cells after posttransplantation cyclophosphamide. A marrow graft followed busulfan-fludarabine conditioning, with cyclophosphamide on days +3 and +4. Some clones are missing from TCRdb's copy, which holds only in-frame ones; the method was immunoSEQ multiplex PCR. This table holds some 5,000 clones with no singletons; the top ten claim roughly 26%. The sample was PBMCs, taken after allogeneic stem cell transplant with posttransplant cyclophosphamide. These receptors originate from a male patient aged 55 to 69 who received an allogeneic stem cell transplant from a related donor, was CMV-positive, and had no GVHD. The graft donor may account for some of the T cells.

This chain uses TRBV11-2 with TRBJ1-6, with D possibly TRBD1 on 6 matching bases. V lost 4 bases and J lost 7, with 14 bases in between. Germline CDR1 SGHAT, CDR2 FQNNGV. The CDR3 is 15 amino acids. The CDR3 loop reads CASSSGHRANSPLHF. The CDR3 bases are TGTGCCAGCAGCTCCGGGCACAGGGCAAATTCACCCCTCCACTTT.

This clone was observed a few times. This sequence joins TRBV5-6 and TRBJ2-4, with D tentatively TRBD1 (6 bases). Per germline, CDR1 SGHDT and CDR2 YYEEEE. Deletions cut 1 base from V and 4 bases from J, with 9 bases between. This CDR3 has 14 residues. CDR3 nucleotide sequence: TGTGCCAGCAGCTTGCGTGGGACAAAAAACATTCAGTACTTC. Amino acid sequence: CASSLRGTKNIQYF. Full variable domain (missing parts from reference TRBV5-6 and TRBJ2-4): DAGVTQSPTHLIKTRGQQVTLRCSPKSGHDTVSWYQQALGQGPQFIFQYYEEEERQRGNFPDRFSGHQFPNYSSELNVNALLLGDSALYLCASSLRGTKNIQYFGAGTRLSVL.

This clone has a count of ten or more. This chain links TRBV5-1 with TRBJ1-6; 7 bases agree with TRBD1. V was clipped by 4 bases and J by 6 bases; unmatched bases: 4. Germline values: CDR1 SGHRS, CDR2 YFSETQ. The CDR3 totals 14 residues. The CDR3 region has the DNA TGCGCCAGCAGCCGCCGGGACAGTAATTCACCCCTCCACTTT. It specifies CASSRRDSNSPLHF.

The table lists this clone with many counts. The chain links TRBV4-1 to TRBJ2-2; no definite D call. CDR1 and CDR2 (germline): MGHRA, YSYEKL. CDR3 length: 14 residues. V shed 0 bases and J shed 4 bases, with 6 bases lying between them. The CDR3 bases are TGCGCCAGCAGCCAAGATTTTCGCACCGGGGAGCTGTTTTTT. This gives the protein CASSQDFRTGELFF.

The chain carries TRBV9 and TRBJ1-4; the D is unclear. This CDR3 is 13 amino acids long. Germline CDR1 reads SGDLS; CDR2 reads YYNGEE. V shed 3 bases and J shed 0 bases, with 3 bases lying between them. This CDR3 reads CASSGATNEKLFF. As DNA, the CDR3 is TGTGCCAGCAGCGGCGCAACTAATGAAAAACTGTTTTTT.

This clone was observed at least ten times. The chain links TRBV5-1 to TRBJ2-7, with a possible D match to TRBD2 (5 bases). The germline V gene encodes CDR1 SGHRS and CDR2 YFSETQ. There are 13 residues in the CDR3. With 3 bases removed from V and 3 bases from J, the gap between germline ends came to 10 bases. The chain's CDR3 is CASSYGLFYEQYF. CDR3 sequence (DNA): TGCGCCAGCAGCTACGGACTTTTCTACGAGCAGTACTTC.

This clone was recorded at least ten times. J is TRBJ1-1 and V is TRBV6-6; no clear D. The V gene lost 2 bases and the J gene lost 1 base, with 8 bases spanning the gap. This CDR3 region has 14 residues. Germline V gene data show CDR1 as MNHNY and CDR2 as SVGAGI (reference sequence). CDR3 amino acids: CASSYREPNTEAFF. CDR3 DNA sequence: TGTGCCAGCAGTTACAGGGAGCCGAACACTGAAGCTTTCTTT.

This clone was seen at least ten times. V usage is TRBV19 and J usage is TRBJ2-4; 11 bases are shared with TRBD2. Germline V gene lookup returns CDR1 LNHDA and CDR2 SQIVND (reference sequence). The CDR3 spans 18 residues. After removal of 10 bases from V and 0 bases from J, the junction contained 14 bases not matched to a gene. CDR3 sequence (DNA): TGTGCCACCCAGGAGGCTAGCGGGGGGCTCGTAGCCAAAAACATTCAGTACTTC. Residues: CATQEASGGLVAKNIQYF. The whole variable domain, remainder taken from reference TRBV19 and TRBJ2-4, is DGGITQSPKYLFRKEGQNVTLSCEQNLNHDAMYWYRQDPGQGLRLIYYSQIVNDFQKGDIAEGYSVSREKKESFPLTVTSAQKNPTAFYLCATQEASGGLVAKNIQYFGAGTRLSVL.

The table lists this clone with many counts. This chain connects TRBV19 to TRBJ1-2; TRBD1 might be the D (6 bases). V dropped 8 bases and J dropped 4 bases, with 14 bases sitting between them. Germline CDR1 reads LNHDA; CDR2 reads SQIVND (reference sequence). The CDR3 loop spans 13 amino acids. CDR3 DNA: TGTGCCAGTCGGGGGCGGGGGGCCTATGGCTACACCTTC. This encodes CASRGRGAYGYTF.

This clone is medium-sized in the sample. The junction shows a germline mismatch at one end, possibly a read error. CDR3: CASSSASGGAGAGEQFF. In nucleotides, the CDR3 is TGTGCTAGCAGCTCCGCTAGCGGGGGGGCCGGGGCCGGTGAGCAGTTCTTC. The chain couples TRBV7-7 to TRBJ2-1; 12 nucleotides match TRBD2. From germline, CDR1 is SSHAT and CDR2 FNYEAQ (reference sequence). This CDR3 contains 17 residues.

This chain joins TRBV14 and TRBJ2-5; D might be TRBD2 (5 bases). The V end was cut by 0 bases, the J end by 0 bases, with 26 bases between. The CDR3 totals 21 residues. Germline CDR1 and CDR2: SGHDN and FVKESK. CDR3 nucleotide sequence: TGTGCCAGCAGCCAAGATTGGATTGCGGGCACGTATGGAGCGTACCAAGAGACCCAGTACTTC. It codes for CASSQDWIAGTYGAYQETQYF.

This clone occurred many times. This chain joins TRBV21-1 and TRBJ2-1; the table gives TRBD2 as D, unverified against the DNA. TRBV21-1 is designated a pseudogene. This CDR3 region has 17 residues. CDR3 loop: CASSKRCGGTSYNEQFF. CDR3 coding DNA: TGTGCCAGCAGCAAGCGATGCGGGGGAACTTCCTACAATGAGCAGTTCTTC.

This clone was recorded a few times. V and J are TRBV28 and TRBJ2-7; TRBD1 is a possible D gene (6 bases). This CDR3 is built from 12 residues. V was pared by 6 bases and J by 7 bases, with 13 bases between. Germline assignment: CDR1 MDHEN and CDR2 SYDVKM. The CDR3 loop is CASRGVQGEQYF. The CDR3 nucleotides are TGTGCCAGCAGAGGGGTTCAGGGGGAGCAGTACTTC. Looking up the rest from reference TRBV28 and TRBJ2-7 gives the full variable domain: DVKVTQSSRYLVKRTGEKVFLECVQDMDHENMFWYRQDPGLGLRLIYFSYDVKMKEKGDIPEGYSVSREKKERFSLILESASTNQTSMYLCASRGVQGEQYFGPGTRLTVT.

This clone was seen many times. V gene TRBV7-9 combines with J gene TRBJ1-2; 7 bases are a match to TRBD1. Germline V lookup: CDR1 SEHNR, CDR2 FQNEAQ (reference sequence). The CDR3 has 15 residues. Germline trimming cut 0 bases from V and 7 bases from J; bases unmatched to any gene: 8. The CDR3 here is CASSLAPSGTAGYTF. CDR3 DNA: TGTGCCAGCAGCTTAGCACCATCCGGGACAGCTGGCTACACCTTC.

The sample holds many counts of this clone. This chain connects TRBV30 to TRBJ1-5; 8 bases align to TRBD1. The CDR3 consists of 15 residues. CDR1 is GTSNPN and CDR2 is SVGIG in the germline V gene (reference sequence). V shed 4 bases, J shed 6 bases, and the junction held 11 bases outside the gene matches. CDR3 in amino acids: CAWKRPDREGQPQHF. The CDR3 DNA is TGTGCCTGGAAAAGGCCGGACAGGGAGGGTCAGCCCCAGCATTTT. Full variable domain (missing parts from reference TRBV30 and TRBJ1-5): SQTIHQWPATLVQPVGSPLSLECTVEGTSNPNLYWYRQAAGRGLQLLFYSVGIGQISSEVPQNLSASRPQDRQFILSSKKLLLSDSGFYLCAWKRPDREGQPQHFGDGTRLSIL.

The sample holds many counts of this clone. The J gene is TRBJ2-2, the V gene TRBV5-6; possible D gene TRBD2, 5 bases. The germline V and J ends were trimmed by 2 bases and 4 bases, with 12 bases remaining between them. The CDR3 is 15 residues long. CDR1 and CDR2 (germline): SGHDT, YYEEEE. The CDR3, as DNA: TGTGCCAGCAGCTTCGGACTTACATTCACCGGGGAGCTGTTTTTT. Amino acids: CASSFGLTFTGELFF. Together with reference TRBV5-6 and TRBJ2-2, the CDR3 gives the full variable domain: DAGVTQSPTHLIKTRGQQVTLRCSPKSGHDTVSWYQQALGQGPQFIFQYYEEEERQRGNFPDRFSGHQFPNYSSELNVNALLLGDSALYLCASSFGLTFTGELFFGEGSRLTVL.

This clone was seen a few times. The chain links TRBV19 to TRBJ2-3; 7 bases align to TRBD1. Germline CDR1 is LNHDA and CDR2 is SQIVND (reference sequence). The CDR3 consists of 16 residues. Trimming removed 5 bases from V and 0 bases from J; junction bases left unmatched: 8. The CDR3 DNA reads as TGTGCCAGTAGTTTCCAGACAGGGCCTAGCACAGATACGCAGTATTTT. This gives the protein CASSFQTGPSTDTQYF.

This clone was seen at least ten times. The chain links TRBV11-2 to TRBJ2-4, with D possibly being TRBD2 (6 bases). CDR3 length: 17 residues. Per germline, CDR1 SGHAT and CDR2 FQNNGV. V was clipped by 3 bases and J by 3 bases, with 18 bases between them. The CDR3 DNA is TGTGCCAGCAGCTTCCAGGCGGGGTATTCGGGCAAAAACATTCAGTACTTC. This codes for CASSFQAGYSGKNIQYF. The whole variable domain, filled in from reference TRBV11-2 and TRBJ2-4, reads EAGVAQSPRYKIIEKRQSVAFWCNPISGHATLYWYQQILGQGPKLLIQFQNNGVVDDSQLPKDRFSAERLKGVDSTLKIQPAKLEDSAVYLCASSFQAGYSGKNIQYFGAGTRLSVL.

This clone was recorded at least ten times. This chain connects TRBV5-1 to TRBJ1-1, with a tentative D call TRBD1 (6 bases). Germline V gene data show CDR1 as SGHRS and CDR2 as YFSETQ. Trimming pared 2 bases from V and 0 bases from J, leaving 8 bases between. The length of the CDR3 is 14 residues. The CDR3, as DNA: TGCGCCAGCAGCTTAGGGGGTTTGAACACTGAAGCTTTCTTT. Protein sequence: CASSLGGLNTEAFF.

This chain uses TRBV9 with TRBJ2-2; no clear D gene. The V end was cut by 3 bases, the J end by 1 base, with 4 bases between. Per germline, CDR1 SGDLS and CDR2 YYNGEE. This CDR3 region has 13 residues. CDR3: CASSAMNTGELFF. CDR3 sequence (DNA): TGTGCCAGCAGCGCTATGAACACCGGGGAGCTGTTTTTT.

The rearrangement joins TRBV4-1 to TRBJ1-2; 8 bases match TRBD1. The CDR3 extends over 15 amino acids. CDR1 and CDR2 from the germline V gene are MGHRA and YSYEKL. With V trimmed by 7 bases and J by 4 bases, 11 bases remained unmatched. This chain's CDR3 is CASNYGTGDFYGYTF. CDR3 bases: TGCGCCAGCAACTACGGGACAGGAGACTTCTATGGCTACACCTTC.

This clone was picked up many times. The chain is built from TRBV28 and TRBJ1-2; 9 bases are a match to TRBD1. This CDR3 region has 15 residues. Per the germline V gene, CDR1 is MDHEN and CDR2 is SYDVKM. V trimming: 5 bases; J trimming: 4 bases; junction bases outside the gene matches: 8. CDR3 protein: CASSIRGQGSYGYTF. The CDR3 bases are TGTGCCAGCAGTATCAGGGGACAGGGTTCCTATGGCTACACCTTC.

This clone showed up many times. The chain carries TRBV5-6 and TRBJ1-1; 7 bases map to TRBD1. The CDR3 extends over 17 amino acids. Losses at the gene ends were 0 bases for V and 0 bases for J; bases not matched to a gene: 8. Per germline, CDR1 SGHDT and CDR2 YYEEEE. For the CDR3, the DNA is TGTGCCAGCAGCTTGGGTTGGGACAGCTTCATGAACACTGAAGCTTTCTTT. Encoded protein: CASSLGWDSFMNTEAFF.

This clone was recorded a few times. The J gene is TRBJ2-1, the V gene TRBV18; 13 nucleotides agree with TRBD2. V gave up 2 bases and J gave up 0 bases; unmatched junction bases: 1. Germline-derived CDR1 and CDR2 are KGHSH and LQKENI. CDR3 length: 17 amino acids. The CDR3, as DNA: TGTGCCAGCTCACCAAGACTAGCGGGGGGCTCCTACAATGAGCAGTTCTTC. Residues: CASSPRLAGGSYNEQFF.

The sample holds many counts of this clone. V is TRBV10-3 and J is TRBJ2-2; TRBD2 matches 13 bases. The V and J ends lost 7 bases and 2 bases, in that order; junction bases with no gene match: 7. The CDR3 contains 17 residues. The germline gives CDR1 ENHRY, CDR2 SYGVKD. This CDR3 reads CAITGTSGVLNTGELFF. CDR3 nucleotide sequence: TGTGCCATCACCGGGACTAGCGGGGTTCTCAACACCGGGGAGCTGTTTTTT.

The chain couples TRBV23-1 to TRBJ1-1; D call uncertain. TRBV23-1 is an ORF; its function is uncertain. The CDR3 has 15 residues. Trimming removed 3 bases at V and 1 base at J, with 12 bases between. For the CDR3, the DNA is TGCGCCAGCAGTCACAAATTCGGCGGGAACACTGAAGCTTTCTTT. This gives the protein CASSHKFGGNTEAFF.

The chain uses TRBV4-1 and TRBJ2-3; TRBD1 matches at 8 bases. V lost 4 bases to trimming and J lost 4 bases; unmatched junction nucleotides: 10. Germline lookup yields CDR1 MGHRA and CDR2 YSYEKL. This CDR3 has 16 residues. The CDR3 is CASSLPGGGNPDTQYF. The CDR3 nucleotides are TGCGCCAGCAGCCTGCCAGGGGGCGGGAATCCAGATACGCAGTATTTT.